The present T cell receptor beta chain was sequenced within a study of T-cell reconstitution after alpha-beta-depleted transplantation in children. Germline assignment: CDR1 SGHRS and CDR2 YFSETQ. The CDR3 is 15 residues long. Trimming cost V 4 bases and J 5 bases; bases outside gene matches: 9. During its preparation, the TCRbeta library received unique molecular identifiers. TCRdb reanalysed the PCR reads using MiXCR and keeps one entry per CDR3 protein. The sample shows roughly 500,000 distinct CDR3 sequences, around 17% of them seen only once. This sequence originates from a human donor who donated a stem cell graft to a child with acute lymphoblastic leukemia. This material consisted of PBMCs from the stem cell graft donor, taken from the stem cell graft. This chain joins TRBV5-1 and TRBJ2-5, with 9 nucleotides matching TRBD2. In DNA, the CDR3 is TGCGCCAGCAGCGGGGAGCGGGAGGCTACGGAGACCCAGTACTTC. It yields the protein CASSGEREATETQYF.